What follows is one T cell receptor beta chain and its context. This record comes from a study of blood T cell repertoires in COVID-19. Data came from immunoSEQ multiplex PCR; TCRdb stores just in-frame clones and leaves some out. The sample lists hundreds of thousands of clones; roughly 80% were seen once. The sequence derives from a man between 35 and 55 years old who had been exposed to COVID-19. Specimen: PBMCs or T cells enriched from blood (not recorded which).

CDR3 DNA: TGTGCCATCGATGTAGGGGGCTACGAGCAGTACTTC. Its translation is CAIDVGGYEQYF. V usage is TRBV10-3 and J usage is TRBJ2-7; maybe TRBD1 (6 bases). The CDR3 has 12 residues. Germline CDR1 is ENHRY and CDR2 is SYGVKD. Deletions cut 8 bases from V and 3 bases from J, with 11 bases between.